This TCR beta chain was recovered during a study of response to subunit inactivated influenza vaccine. Points from the study as a whole: The authors offered the suggestion that each seasonal influenza vaccination recruits few new T cells.

Note on this clonotype: Its antigen is still unknown.

Germline V gene data show CDR1 as SGHRS and CDR2 as YFSETQ. This CDR3 region has 15 residues. The ends lost 7 bases at V and 4 bases at J; junction bases unmatched: 8. MiXCR was run by TCRdb on the RT-PCR reads, yielding one entry per CDR3 protein. Here the sample spans roughly 290,000 distinct CDR3 sequences, 21% being singletons. The material was PBMCs from blood, obtained 21 months after vaccination. The chain couples TRBV5-1 to TRBJ1-1, with 12 positions matching TRBD1. The source is a man aged 50 to 75 who received an inactivated influenza vaccine. This CDR3 is CASGTGGAWTTEAFF. For the CDR3, the DNA is TGCGCCAGCGGGACAGGGGGCGCTTGGACCACTGAAGCTTTCTTT.